This T cell receptor (beta chain) was documented in a study of immune cell composition in non-small cell lung cancer. TCRdb's table, derived via immunoSEQ multiplex PCR, lists solely in-frame clones and lacks some. Of around 2,000 clones listed, under 85% were seen once; the top ten hold roughly an eighth. Germline V CDR1 and CDR2: KGHSH, LQKENI. The CDR3 spans 15 residues. The V segment lost 4 bases and the J segment 4 bases; nucleotides outside the gene matches: 6. The clonotype comes from a human donor with non-small cell lung cancer. The chain recombines TRBV18 with TRBJ2-7; TRBD1 aligns across 11 bases. The sequenced material came from lung tumor tissue. The CDR3 nucleotides read TGTGCCAGCTCACGGACCGGGACAGGGGGTTACGAGCAGTACTTC. Its protein product is CASSRTGTGGYEQYF.